The clone carrying this TCR beta chain has just one count. Its target is not known. Assay used: immunoSEQ multiplex PCR; TCRdb lists only in-frame clones, some missing. In the table there are around 250,000 clones, roughly 86% of which are singletons. This sample stems from a study of Ad26.COV2.S vaccination and SARS-CoV-2 variants. Study overall: Vaccine-arm donor from the placebo-controlled COV1001 Ad26.COV2.S trial.

CDR3 length: 15 amino acids. Germline V lookup: CDR1 SGHNT, CDR2 YYREEE (reference sequence). Between the trimmed V and J ends, which lost 0 bases and 1 base, there was a span of 10 bases. Treatment indicated: about 20 received Ad26.COV2.S at low or high dose, single or two shots; about five received placebo; per-sample allocation not given. Collection of the samples took place on day 63 after the first injection of vaccine or placebo. In Boston, an adult donor aged 18-55 years took part. Broader study findings: The analyses of TCR breadth and depth may have understated the size of total T cell responses.

This chain connects TRBV5-4 to TRBJ2-5, with TRBD1 as a possible D gene (5 bases). The TCR comes from a person aged 18-60 years who received the Ad26.COV2.S COVID-19 vaccine or a placebo. Here the sequenced sample was peripheral blood, taken in a trial of Ad26.COV2.S vaccine versus placebo. The CDR3 region is CASSLAQGSQETQYF. DNA for the CDR3: TGTGCCAGCAGCTTGGCGCAGGGAAGCCAAGAGACCCAGTACTTC.